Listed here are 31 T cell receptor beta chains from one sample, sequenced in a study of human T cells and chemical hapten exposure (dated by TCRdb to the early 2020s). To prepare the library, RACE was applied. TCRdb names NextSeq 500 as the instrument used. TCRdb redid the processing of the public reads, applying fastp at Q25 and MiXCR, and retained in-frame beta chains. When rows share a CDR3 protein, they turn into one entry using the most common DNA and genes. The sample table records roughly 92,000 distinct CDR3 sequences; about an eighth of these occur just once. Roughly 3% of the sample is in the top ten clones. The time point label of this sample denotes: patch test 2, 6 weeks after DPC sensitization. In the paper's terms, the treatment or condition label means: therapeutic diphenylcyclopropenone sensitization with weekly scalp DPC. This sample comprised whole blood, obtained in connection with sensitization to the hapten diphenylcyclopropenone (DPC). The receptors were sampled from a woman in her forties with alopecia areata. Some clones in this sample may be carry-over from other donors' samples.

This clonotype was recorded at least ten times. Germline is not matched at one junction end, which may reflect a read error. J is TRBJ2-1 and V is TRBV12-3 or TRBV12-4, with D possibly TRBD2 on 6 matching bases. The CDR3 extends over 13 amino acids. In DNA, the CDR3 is TGTGCCAACTCCGGGGACTCCTCCAATGAGCAGTTCTTC. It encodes CANSGDSSNEQFF.

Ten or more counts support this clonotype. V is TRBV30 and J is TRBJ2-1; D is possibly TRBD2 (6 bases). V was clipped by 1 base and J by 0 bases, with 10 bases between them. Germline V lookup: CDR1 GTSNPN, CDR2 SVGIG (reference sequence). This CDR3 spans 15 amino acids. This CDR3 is CAWSAGGASYNEQFF. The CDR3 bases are TGTGCCTGGAGTGCGGGCGGGGCCTCCTACAATGAGCAGTTCTTC. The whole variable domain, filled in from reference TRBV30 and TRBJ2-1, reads SQTIHQWPATLVQPVGSPLSLECTVEGTSNPNLYWYRQAAGRGLQLLFYSVGIGQISSEVPQNLSASRPQDRQFILSSKKLLLSDSGFYLCAWSAGGASYNEQFFGPGTRLTVL.

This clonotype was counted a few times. CDR3 loop: CSARLSGRNEQFF. The DNA of the CDR3 is TGCAGTGCTAGGTTGTCAGGGCGGAATGAGCAGTTCTTC. The chain is built from TRBV20-1 and TRBJ2-1, with D possibly being TRBD1 (5 bases). Germline CDR1 reads DFQATT; CDR2 reads SNEGSKA (reference sequence). Trimming stripped 3 bases from V and 7 bases from J, with 13 bases between. CDR3 length: 13 residues.

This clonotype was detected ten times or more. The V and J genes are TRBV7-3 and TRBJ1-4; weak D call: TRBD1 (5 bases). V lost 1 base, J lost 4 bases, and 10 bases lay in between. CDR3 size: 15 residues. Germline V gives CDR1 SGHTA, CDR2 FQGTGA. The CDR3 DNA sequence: TGTGCCAGCAGCTTAAGGAGGGGCGGTAATGAAAAACTGTTTTTT. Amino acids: CASSLRRGGNEKLFF. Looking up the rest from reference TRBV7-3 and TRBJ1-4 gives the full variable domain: GAGVSQTPSNKVTEKGKYVELRCDPISGHTALYWYRQSLGQGPEFLIYFQGTGAADDSGLPNDRFFAVRPEGSVSTLKIQRTERGDSAVYLCASSLRRGGNEKLFFGSGTQLSVL.

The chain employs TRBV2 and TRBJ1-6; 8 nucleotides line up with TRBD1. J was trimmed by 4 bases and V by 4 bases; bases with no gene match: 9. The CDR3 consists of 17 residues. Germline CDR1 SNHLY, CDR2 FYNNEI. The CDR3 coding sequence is TGTGCCAGCAGTGCCCCCTCAGGGGGCCAATATAATTCACCCCTCCACTTT. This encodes CASSAPSGGQYNSPLHF.

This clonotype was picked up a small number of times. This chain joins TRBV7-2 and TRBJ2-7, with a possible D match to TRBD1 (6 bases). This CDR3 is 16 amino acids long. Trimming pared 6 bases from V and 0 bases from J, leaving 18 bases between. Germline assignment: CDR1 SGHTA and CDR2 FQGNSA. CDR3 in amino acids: CASRERGQGSSYEQYF. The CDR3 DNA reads TGTGCCAGCAGAGAAAGGGGTCAGGGGAGCTCCTACGAGCAGTACTTC.

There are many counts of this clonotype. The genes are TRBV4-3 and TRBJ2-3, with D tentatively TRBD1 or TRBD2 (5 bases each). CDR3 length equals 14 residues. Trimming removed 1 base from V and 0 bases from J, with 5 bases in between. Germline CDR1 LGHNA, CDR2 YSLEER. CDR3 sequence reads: CASSQGGSTDTQYF. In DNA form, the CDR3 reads TGCGCCAGCAGCCAAGGGGGGAGCACAGATACGCAGTATTTT.

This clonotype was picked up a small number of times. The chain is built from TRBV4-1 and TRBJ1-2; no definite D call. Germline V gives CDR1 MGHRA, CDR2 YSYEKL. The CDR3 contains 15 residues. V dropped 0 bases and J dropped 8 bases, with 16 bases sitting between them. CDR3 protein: CASSQEASPRRGYTF. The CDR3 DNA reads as TGCGCCAGCAGCCAAGAAGCCTCTCCCCGGAGGGGCTACACCTTC.

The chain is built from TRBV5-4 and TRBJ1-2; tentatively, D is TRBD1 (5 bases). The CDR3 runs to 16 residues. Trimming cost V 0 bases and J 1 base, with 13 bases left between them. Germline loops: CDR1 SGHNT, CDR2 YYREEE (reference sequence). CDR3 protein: CASSLAGGESNYGYTF. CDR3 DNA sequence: TGTGCCAGCAGCTTGGCCGGGGGGGAAAGTAACTATGGCTACACCTTC.

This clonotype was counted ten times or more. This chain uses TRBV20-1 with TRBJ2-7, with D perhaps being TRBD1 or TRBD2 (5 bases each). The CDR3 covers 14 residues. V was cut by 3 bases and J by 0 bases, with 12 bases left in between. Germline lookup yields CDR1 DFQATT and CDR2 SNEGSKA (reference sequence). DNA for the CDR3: TGCAGTGCTAGTCGGGACGGAAGCTCCTACGAGCAGTACTTC. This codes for CSASRDGSSYEQYF.

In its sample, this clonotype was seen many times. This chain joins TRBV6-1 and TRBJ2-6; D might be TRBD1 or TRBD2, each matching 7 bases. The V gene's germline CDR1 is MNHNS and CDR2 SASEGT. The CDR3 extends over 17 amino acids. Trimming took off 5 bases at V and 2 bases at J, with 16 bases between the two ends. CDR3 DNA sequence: TGTGCCAGCAGTCCCTGGGAGGGGGCGCCTGGGGCCAACGTCCTGACTTTC. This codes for CASSPWEGAPGANVLTF.

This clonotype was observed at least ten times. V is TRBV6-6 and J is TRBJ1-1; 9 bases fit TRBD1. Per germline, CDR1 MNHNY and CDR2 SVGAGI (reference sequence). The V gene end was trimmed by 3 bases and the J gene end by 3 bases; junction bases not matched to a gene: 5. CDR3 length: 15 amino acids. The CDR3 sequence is CASSYYTGGDTEAFF. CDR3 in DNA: TGTGCCAGCAGTTATTATACAGGGGGCGACACTGAAGCTTTCTTT.

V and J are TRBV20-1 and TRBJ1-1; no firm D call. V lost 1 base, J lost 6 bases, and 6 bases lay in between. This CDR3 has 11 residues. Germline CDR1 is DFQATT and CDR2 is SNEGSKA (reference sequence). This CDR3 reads CSARGGPEAFF. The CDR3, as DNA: TGCAGTGCTAGAGGGGGTCCTGAAGCTTTCTTT.

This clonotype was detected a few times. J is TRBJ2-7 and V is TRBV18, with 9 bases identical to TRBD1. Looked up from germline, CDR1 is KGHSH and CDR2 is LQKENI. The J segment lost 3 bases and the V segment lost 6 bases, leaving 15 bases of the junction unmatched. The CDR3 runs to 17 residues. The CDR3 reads CASSGDRVKLNIYEQYF. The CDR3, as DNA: TGTGCCAGCTCTGGGGACAGGGTAAAACTGAACATCTACGAGCAGTACTTC.

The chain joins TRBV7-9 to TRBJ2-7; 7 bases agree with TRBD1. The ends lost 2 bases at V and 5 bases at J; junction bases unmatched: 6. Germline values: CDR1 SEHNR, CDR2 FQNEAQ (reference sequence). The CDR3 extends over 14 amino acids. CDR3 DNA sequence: TGTGCCAGCAGCTTACCCGAGGGACAGAACGAGCAGTACTTC. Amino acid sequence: CASSLPEGQNEQYF.

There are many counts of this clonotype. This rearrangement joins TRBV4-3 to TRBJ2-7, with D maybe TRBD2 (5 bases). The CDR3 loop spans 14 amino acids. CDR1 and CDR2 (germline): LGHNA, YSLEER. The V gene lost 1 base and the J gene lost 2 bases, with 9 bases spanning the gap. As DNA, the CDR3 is TGCGCCAGCAGCCAAGCTAGCAGACCCTACGAGCAGTACTTC. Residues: CASSQASRPYEQYF.

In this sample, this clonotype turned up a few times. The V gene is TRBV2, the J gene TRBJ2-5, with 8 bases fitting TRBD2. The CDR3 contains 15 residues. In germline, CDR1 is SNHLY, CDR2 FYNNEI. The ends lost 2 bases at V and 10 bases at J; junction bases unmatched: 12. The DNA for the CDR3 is TGTGCCAGCAGTGAAAGGGCTAGCGGGTTTCCTCTCCAGTACTTC. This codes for CASSERASGFPLQYF.

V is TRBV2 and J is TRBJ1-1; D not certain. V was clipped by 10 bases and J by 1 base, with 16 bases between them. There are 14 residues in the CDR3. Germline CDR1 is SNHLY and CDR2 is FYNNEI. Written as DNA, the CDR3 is TGTGCCACCGTGATGGGCGTTTCGAACACTGAAGCTTTCTTT. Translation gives CATVMGVSNTEAFF. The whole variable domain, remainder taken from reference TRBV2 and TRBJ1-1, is EPEVTQTPSHQVTQMGQEVILRCVPISNHLYFYWYRQILGQKVEFLVSFYNNEISEKSEIFDDQFSVERPDGSNFTLKIRSTKLEDSAMYFCATVMGVSNTEAFFGQGTRLTVV.

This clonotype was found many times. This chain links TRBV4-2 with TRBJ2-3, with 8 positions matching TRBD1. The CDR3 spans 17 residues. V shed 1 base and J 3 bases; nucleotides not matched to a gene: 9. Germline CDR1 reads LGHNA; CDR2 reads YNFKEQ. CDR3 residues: CASSQGIGQGFTDTQYF. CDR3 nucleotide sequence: TGTGCCAGCAGCCAAGGAATAGGACAGGGCTTTACAGATACGCAGTATTTT.

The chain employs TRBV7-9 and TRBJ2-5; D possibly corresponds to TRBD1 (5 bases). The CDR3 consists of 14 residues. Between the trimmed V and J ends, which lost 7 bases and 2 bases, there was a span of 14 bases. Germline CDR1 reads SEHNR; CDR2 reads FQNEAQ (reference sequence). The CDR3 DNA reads TGTGCCAGCACCTTCGCTAGACAGCAAGAGACCCAGTACTTC. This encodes CASTFARQQETQYF.

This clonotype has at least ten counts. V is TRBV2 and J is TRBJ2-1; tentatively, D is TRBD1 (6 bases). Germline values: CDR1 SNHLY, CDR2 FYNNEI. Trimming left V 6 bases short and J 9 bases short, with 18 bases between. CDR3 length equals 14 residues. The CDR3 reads CASSELPLGGEQFF. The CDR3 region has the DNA TGTGCCAGCAGCGAACTTCCGCTAGGGGGTGAGCAGTTCTTC.

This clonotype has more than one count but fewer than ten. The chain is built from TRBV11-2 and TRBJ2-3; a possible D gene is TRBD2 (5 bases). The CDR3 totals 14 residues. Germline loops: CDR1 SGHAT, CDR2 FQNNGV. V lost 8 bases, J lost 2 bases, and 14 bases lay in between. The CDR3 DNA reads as TGTGCCAGCGAGCGACTAACTGCCACAGATACGCAGTATTTT. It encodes CASERLTATDTQYF.

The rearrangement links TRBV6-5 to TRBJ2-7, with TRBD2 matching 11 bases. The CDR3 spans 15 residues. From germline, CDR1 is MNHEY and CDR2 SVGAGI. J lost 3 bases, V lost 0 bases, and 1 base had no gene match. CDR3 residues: CASSYSGLAVYEQYF. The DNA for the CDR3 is TGTGCCAGCAGTTACTCGGGACTAGCGGTCTACGAGCAGTACTTC.

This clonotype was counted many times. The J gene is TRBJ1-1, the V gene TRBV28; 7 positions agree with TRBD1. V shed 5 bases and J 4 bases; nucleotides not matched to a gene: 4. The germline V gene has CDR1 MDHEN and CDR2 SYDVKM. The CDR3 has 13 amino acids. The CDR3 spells CASSLQGLTEAFF. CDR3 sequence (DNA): TGTGCCAGCAGTCTACAGGGGCTCACTGAAGCTTTCTTT.

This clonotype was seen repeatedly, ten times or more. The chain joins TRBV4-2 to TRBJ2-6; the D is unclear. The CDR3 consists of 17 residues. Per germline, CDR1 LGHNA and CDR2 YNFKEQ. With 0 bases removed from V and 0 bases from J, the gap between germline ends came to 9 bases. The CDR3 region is CASSQDLQVSGANVLTF. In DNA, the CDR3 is TGTGCCAGCAGCCAAGATCTGCAGGTCTCTGGGGCCAACGTCCTGACTTTC.

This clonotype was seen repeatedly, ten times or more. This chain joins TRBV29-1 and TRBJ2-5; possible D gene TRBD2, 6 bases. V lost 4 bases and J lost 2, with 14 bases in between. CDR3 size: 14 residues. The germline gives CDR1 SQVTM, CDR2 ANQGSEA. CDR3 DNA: TGCAGCGTTGGGCCCACGGCGGGGCAAGAGACCCAGTACTTC. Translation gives CSVGPTAGQETQYF.

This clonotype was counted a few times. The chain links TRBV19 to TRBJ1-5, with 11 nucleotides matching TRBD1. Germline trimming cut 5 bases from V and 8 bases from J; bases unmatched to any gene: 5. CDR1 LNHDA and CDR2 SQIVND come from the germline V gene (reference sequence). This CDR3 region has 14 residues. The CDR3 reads CASSADRGREPQHF. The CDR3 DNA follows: TGTGCCAGTAGTGCGGACAGGGGGCGGGAGCCCCAGCATTTT.

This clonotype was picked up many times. In nucleotides, the CDR3 is TGCGCCAGCAGCCAGGGTGAACGATTCTACGAGCAGTACTTC. This gives the protein CASSQGERFYEQYF. The chain combines TRBV4-3 with TRBJ2-7; no clear D. Per germline, CDR1 LGHNA and CDR2 YSLEER. The CDR3 has 14 residues. V gave up 3 bases and J gave up 3 bases, with 12 bases separating them.

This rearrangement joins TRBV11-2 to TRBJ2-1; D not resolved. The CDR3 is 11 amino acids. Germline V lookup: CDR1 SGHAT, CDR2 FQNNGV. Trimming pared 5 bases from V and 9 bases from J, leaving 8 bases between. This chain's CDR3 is CASSPSLEQFF. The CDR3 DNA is TGTGCCAGCAGCCCCTCCCTTGAGCAGTTCTTC.

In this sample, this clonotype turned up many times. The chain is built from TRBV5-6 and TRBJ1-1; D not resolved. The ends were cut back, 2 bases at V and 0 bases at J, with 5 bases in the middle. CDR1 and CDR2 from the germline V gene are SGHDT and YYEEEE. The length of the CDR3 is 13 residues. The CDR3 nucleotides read TGTGCCAGCAGCTTACGGGTGAACACTGAAGCTTTCTTT. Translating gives CASSLRVNTEAFF.

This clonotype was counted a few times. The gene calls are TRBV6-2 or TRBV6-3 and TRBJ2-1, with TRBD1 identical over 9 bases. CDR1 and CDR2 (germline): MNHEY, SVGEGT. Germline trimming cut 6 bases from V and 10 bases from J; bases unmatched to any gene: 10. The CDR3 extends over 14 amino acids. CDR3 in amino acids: CASRTGQGRGEQFF. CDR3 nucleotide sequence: TGTGCCAGCAGGACGGGACAGGGTCGAGGCGAGCAGTTCTTC.